These T cell receptor beta chains were read from a single sample in a study of blood T cell repertoires in COVID-19. Using immunoSEQ multiplex PCR, the repertoire was profiled, and TCRdb retains in-frame clones only, with some absent. The table includes a few hundred thousand clones, approximately 86% detected once. The sequenced material came from peripheral blood. All receptors come from a man aged 30 to 45 with active or convalescent COVID-19. Both conserved end residues are part of each CDR3. Each record gives: V gene, D gene, clone size, J gene, CDR3 protein, CDR3 DNA. D genes are given only for firm matches. The size of a clone is reported for some rows only, either as once, few or many, or as a class for expanded clones.

>TRBV14|NA|NA|TRBJ1-2
CASSQAGGGDGYTF
TGTGCCAGCAGCCAAGCGGGAGGGGGTGATGGCTACACCTTC
>TRBV5-4|NA|NA|TRBJ2-3
CASSLGGAPRDTQYF
TGTGCCAGCAGCCTGGGGGGCGCCCCTCGAGATACGCAGTATTTT
>TRBV11-3|NA|NA|TRBJ2-7
CASSLVRGEQYF
TGTGCCAGCAGCTTAGTGCGGGGTGAGCAGTACTTC
>TRBV5-1|TRBD2|once|TRBJ2-5
CASSLAGGVETQYF
TGCGCCAGCAGCTTAGCGGGGGGGGTCGAGACCCAGTACTTC
>TRBV29-1|TRBD1|NA|TRBJ1-1
CSVEDRGTGATEAFF
TGCAGCGTTGAAGATCGGGGGACAGGGGCCACTGAAGCTTTCTTT
>TRBV5-8|NA|NA|TRBJ1-1
CASSLTGMNTEAFF
TGTGCCAGCAGCTTGACAGGGATGAACACTGAAGCTTTCTTT
>TRBV6-1|TRBD2|many|TRBJ2-7
CASSEASGVFNEQYF
TGTGCCAGCAGTGAAGCTAGCGGGGTTTTCAACGAGCAGTACTTC
>TRBV7-2|NA|NA|TRBJ2-3
CASSLGGVAESTDTQYF
TGTGCCAGCAGCTTAGGAGGGGTAGCGGAGAGCACAGATACGCAGTATTTT
>TRBV7-2|TRBD2|NA|TRBJ2-3
CASSSISGGISTDTQYF
TGTGCCAGCAGCTCTATTAGCGGGGGGATTAGCACAGATACGCAGTATTTT
>TRBV5-8|NA|NA|TRBJ1-1
CASSFGGTEAFF
TGTGCCAGCAGCTTCGGTGGCACTGAAGCTTTCTTT
>TRBV7-2|TRBD2|NA|TRBJ2-3
CASSLGGGGVTDTQYF
TGTGCCAGCAGCTTAGGAGGCGGGGGGGTAACAGATACGCAGTATTTT
>TRBV27|TRBD1|NA|TRBJ2-5
CASSFTGDPETQYF
TGTGCCAGCAGTTTTACAGGGGACCCCGAGACCCAGTACTTC
>TRBV19|TRBD2|NA|TRBJ2-3
CASSMLAGRTDTQYF
TGTGCCAGTAGTATGCTAGCGGGGCGCACAGATACGCAGTATTTT
>TRBV30|TRBD1|NA|TRBJ2-7
CAWGQGSGEQYF
TGTGCCTGGGGACAGGGATCGGGCGAGCAGTACTTC
>TRBV12-3/TRBV12-4|TRBD1|NA|TRBJ1-1
CASSINRGTEAFF
TGTGCCAGCAGCATTAACAGGGGCACTGAAGCTTTCTTT
>TRBV4-2|NA|NA|TRBJ2-2
CASSQVGYTGELFF
TGTGCCAGCAGCCAAGTCGGGTACACCGGGGAGCTGTTTTTT
>TRBV5-1|TRBD2|NA|TRBJ2-7
CASSGGLSYEQYF
TGCGCCAGCAGCGGGGGACTAAGCTACGAGCAGTACTTC
>TRBV5-1|NA|NA|TRBJ2-1
CASSRAGDNYEQFF
TGCGCCAGCAGCAGAGCCGGGGACAACTATGAGCAGTTCTTC
>TRBV6-5|NA|NA|TRBJ1-2
CASSSYQQDGYTF
TGTGCCAGCAGTTCCTACCAACAGGATGGCTACACCTTC
>TRBV4-1|TRBD1|NA|TRBJ2-1
CASSQGTGHYNEQFF
TGCGCCAGCAGCCAAGGGACAGGTCATTACAATGAGCAGTTCTTC
>TRBV4-1|NA|once|TRBJ2-7
CASSQGTIDPYEQYF
TGCGCCAGCAGCCAAGGGACAATCGATCCCTACGAGCAGTACTTC
>TRBV27|NA|few|TRBJ2-3
CASSLYGGSSTDTQYF
TGTGCCAGCAGTTTATATGGGGGGTCTAGCACAGATACGCAGTATTTT
>TRBV30|TRBD1|NA|TRBJ1-6
CAWRIRGNNSPLHF
TGTGCCTGGAGAATCAGGGGGAATAATTCACCCCTCCACTTT